The 18 T cell receptor beta chains reported below all come from one sample, sequenced in a study of T cell responses to AZD1222 COVID-19 vaccine. Clones were sequenced by immunoSEQ multiplex PCR, and TCRdb holds only the in-frame ones, with some missing. The sample yields around 120,000 clones, over 85% seen once. The specimen comprised peripheral blood, sampled on day 0 of AZD1222 vaccination. These receptors were collected from an adult in good health.

CDR3 DNA: TGTGCCTGGGGGGACAGGGGAACCTACGAGCAGTACTTC. The encoded protein is CAWGDRGTYEQYF. V is TRBV30 and J is TRBJ2-7, with 10 bases lining up with TRBD1. The germline V gene encodes CDR1 GTSNPN and CDR2 SVGIG (reference sequence). With 5 bases clipped from V and 2 bases from J, the junction kept 3 bases outside the gene matches. CDR3 length: 13 amino acids. The variable domain in full, with the rest retrieved from reference TRBV30 and TRBJ2-7, is SQTIHQWPATLVQPVGSPLSLECTVEGTSNPNLYWYRQAAGRGLQLLFYSVGIGQISSEVPQNLSASRPQDRQFILSSKKLLLSDSGFYLCAWGDRGTYEQYFGPGTRLTVT.

V gene TRBV28 combines with J gene TRBJ2-1; TRBD2 might be the D (5 bases). V was shortened by 1 base and J by 10 bases, with 14 bases between the two germline ends. Per germline, CDR1 MDHEN and CDR2 SYDVKM. This CDR3 is built from 14 residues. The CDR3 DNA reads TGTGCCAGCAGTTTATTGGGCTCGGGGTACGAGCAGTTCTTC. This gives the protein CASSLLGSGYEQFF.

The V gene is TRBV7-3, the J gene TRBJ2-1; 14 bases match TRBD2. The J segment lost 7 bases and the V segment lost 8 bases, leaving 7 bases of the junction unmatched. The CDR3 totals 15 residues. Per the germline V gene, CDR1 is SGHTA and CDR2 is FQGTGA. CDR3 residues: CASSAGLAGVNEQFF. The CDR3 DNA is TGTGCCAGCTCCGCGGGACTAGCGGGAGTGAATGAGCAGTTCTTC.

The chain has TRBV5-4 and TRBJ1-2; 10 nucleotides line up with TRBD1. V trimming: 5 bases; J trimming: 3 bases; junction bases outside the gene matches: 7. Germline CDR1 and CDR2: SGHNT and YYREEE (reference sequence). The CDR3 extends over 15 amino acids. This CDR3 reads CASRPGTGEDYGYTF. The CDR3 nucleotides read TGTGCCAGCAGACCCGGGACAGGGGAGGACTATGGCTACACCTTC.

A note on this clone: This same CDR3 is encoded by further DNA sequences in the sample. This chain connects TRBV28 to TRBJ1-2, with a weak D call TRBD1 (5 bases). This CDR3 spans 12 amino acids. CDR1 MDHEN and CDR2 SYDVKM come from the germline V gene. V lost 2 bases to trimming and J lost 5 bases, with 6 bases between them. The CDR3 reads CASSLGGYGYTF. CDR3 coding DNA: TGTGCCAGCAGTTTAGGGGGGTATGGCTACACCTTC.

The chain couples TRBV7-2 to TRBJ1-5; D perhaps matches TRBD1 (5 bases). V was shortened by 6 bases and J by 0 bases, with 15 bases between the two germline ends. This CDR3 comprises 16 residues. Germline CDR1 and CDR2: SGHTA and FQGNSA. CDR3 bases: TGTGCCAGCAGTCCGGGGGTTTTACGTAGCAATCAGCCCCAGCATTTT. Encoded protein: CASSPGVLRSNQPQHF.

The chain uses TRBV7-3 and TRBJ2-1; tentative D call: TRBD1 (6 bases). The germline V gene has CDR1 SGHTA and CDR2 FQGTGA. V lost 2 bases and J 3 bases, leaving 11 bases between the germline ends. CDR3 length: 15 amino acids. CDR3 protein: CASSLGQGIYNEQFF. CDR3 in DNA: TGTGCCAGCAGCTTAGGGCAGGGGATCTACAATGAGCAGTTCTTC.

Points on this clone: This sample includes further DNA sequences coding for the same CDR3. This chain connects TRBV5-1 to TRBJ1-1; a weak D match, TRBD1 (6 bases). Germline V gives CDR1 SGHRS, CDR2 YFSETQ. The V end was cut by 0 bases, the J end by 4 bases, with 13 bases between. The CDR3 is 15 residues long. In nucleotides, the CDR3 is TGCGCCAGCAGCTTGGTGGGGGGCGGTGGCACTGAAGCTTTCTTT. This gives the protein CASSLVGGGGTEAFF.

This clone has a single count. This chain joins TRBV28 and TRBJ2-5; 12 nucleotides agree with TRBD1. The CDR3 has 16 residues. J was trimmed by 5 bases and V by 4 bases; bases with no gene match: 8. Germline CDR1 MDHEN, CDR2 SYDVKM. The CDR3 sequence: CASSSLGQGAWETQYF. The CDR3 nucleotides are TGTGCCAGCAGTTCTCTGGGACAGGGGGCTTGGGAGACCCAGTACTTC.

The chain recombines TRBV6-5 with TRBJ2-3; the D gene is possibly TRBD2 (6 bases). The CDR3 contains 15 residues. V was clipped by 6 bases and J by 0 bases, with 13 bases between them. The germline V gene encodes CDR1 MNHEY and CDR2 SVGAGI. Here the CDR3 DNA reads TGTGCCAGCAGACCCCAAGCGGGTAGCACAGATACGCAGTATTTT. Its translation: CASRPQAGSTDTQYF.

This chain joins TRBV28 and TRBJ2-7; D gene uncertain. There are 15 residues in the CDR3. Germline-derived CDR1 and CDR2 are MDHEN and SYDVKM. Trimming removed 1 base from V and 7 bases from J, with 17 bases in between. Here the CDR3 reads CASSLFELYTNEQYF. The CDR3 DNA sequence: TGTGCCAGCAGTTTATTTGAGCTGTATACGAATGAGCAGTACTTC.

The CDR3 DNA follows: TGTGCCATCAGGGAGCCGGGGGACCCAACGAGCACTGAAGCTTTCTTT. Residues: CAIREPGDPTSTEAFF. The rearrangement uses TRBV10-3 and TRBJ1-1; D might be TRBD1 (5 bases). Looked up from germline, CDR1 is ENHRY and CDR2 is SYGVKD. Trimming stripped 6 bases from V and 4 bases from J, with 21 bases between. CDR3 size: 16 residues.

This clone came up once. The rearrangement links TRBV27 to TRBJ1-4, with TRBD1 as a possible D gene (5 bases). Between the trimmed V and J ends, which lost 1 base and 5 bases, there was a span of 8 bases. Germline values: CDR1 MNHEY, CDR2 SMNVEV (reference sequence). The CDR3 contains 14 residues. This chain's CDR3 is CASSLWDGNEKLFF. In DNA form, the CDR3 reads TGTGCCAGCAGTTTATGGGACGGCAATGAAAAACTGTTTTTT.

This clone has just a few counts. V is TRBV5-6 and J is TRBJ2-3; D ambiguous. Germline V CDR1 and CDR2: SGHDT, YYEEEE. Trimming cost V 4 bases and J 6 bases, with 15 bases left between them. The length of the CDR3 is 14 residues. The CDR3 spells CASSPFDWSDTQYF. CDR3 coding DNA: TGTGCCAGCAGCCCGTTCGACTGGTCCGATACGCAGTATTTT.

The V and J genes are TRBV6-5 and TRBJ2-7, with D hard to call. V lost 4 bases and J lost 5, with 6 bases in between. The V gene's germline CDR1 is MNHEY and CDR2 SVGAGI. CDR3 size: 11 residues. CDR3 DNA: TGTGCCAGCAGTTCGCTCCACGAGCAGTACTTC. It translates to CASSSLHEQYF.

This clone has just one count. The rearrangement links TRBV5-1 to TRBJ2-3, with D possibly matching TRBD2 (6 bases). CDR3 length: 16 residues. The ends were cut back, 3 bases at V and 2 bases at J, with 16 bases in the middle. Germline CDR1 and CDR2: SGHRS and YFSETQ. CDR3 bases: TGCGCCAGCAGCTGGGACGGGACTGCTAACACAGATACGCAGTATTTT. It translates to CASSWDGTANTDTQYF.

The chain employs TRBV28 and TRBJ1-5; the D gene is possibly TRBD1 (6 bases). V was pared by 2 bases and J by 2 bases, with 19 bases between. The CDR3 totals 18 residues. Looked up from germline, CDR1 is MDHEN and CDR2 is SYDVKM. The CDR3 nucleotides read TGTGCCAGCAGTTTACTACTCTGGGGGGGGCGCGGCAATCAGCCCCAGCATTTT. The encoded protein is CASSLLLWGGRGNQPQHF. The complete variable domain, with remaining parts taken from reference TRBV28 and TRBJ1-5, reads DVKVTQSSRYLVKRTGEKVFLECVQDMDHENMFWYRQDPGLGLRLIYFSYDVKMKEKGDIPEGYSVSREKKERFSLILESASTNQTSMYLCASSLLLWGGRGNQPQHFGDGTRLSIL.

J is TRBJ2-1 and V is TRBV27; D is unclear. The germline V and J ends were trimmed by 3 bases and 9 bases, with 15 bases remaining between them. The CDR3 is 14 amino acids. CDR1 is MNHEY and CDR2 is SMNVEV in the germline V gene (reference sequence). The CDR3 region has the DNA TGTGCCAGCAGTTTTCGATCCCTTTTTAGTGAGCAGTTCTTC. Encoded protein: CASSFRSLFSEQFF.